Listed below are T cell receptor beta chains from one sample, sequenced in a study of human T cells and chemical hapten exposure. Using its own MiXCR run on the RACE reads, TCRdb lists one record per CDR3 protein. This sample yields 70,000 or so distinct CDR3 sequences, of which around 10% are seen a single time; roughly 1.4% belongs to the top ten. The sequenced sample was whole blood, obtained in connection with sensitization to the hapten diphenylcyclopropenone (DPC). Source of these receptors: a woman between 50 and 59 years old with alopecia areata. Some clones in this sample may be carry-over from other donors' samples. Each CDR3 is given with its conserved first and last residue. Fields, in order: J gene, V gene, clone size, D gene, CDR3 protein, CDR3 DNA. A D gene is named only where the DNA matches it firmly. A row's size may be missing; if present it is once, few, many or a size class.

J: TRBJ2-7; V: TRBV9; size: few; D: .; CDR3: CASSVEHSYEQYF; DNA: TGTGCCAGCAGCGTAGAACATTCCTACGAGCAGTACTTC
J: TRBJ1-5; V: TRBV7-9; size: few; D: .; CDR3: CASSQETVFSNQPQHF; DNA: TGTGCCAGCAGCCAAGAGACAGTTTTTAGCAATCAGCCCCAGCATTTT
J: TRBJ1-1; V: TRBV5-1; size: many; D: .; CDR3: CASSSTYPSMNTEAFF; DNA: TGCGCCAGCAGCTCCACGTACCCCTCCATGAACACTGAAGCTTTCTTT
J: TRBJ1-5; V: TRBV28; size: few; D: .; CDR3: CASSFRQPQHF; DNA: TGTGCCAGCAGTTTTCGACAGCCCCAGCATTTT
J: TRBJ2-7; V: TRBV5-5; size: .; D: .; CDR3: CASSLGPFYEQYF; DNA: TGTGCCAGCAGCTTGGGCCCCTTTTACGAGCAGTACTTC
J: TRBJ1-1; V: TRBV7-9; size: .; D: .; CDR3: CASSPILNKGRNTEAFF; DNA: TGTGCCAGCAGCCCTATTCTGAACAAAGGGCGTAACACTGAAGCTTTCTTT
J: TRBJ1-6; V: TRBV3-1; size: many; D: TRBD1; CDR3: CASSLATGLGNSPLHF; DNA: TGTGCCAGCAGCCTCGCGACAGGGCTGGGAAATTCACCCCTCCACTTT
J: TRBJ2-5; V: TRBV12-3/TRBV12-4; size: .; D: TRBD2; CDR3: CAATLRAGGGQETQYF; DNA: TGTGCCGCGACCCTCCGGGCCGGGGGGGGCCAAGAGACCCAGTACTTC
J: TRBJ1-6; V: TRBV2; size: .; D: .; CDR3: CASSDRDSTYSPLHF; DNA: TGTGCCAGCAGTGACAGGGACTCAACTTATTCACCCCTCCACTTT
J: TRBJ2-7; V: TRBV28; size: few; D: TRBD2; CDR3: CASSSLVAGGLYEQYF; DNA: TGTGCCAGCAGTTCCCTTGTGGCGGGAGGTCTGTACGAGCAGTACTTC
J: TRBJ2-3; V: TRBV28; size: many; D: TRBD2; CDR3: CASTLFTIAGVADTQYF; DNA: TGTGCCAGCACCCTCTTTACCATAGCGGGAGTGGCAGATACGCAGTATTTT
J: TRBJ1-5; V: TRBV20-1; size: few; D: .; CDR3: CSARQTGDQPQHF; DNA: TGCAGTGCTCGTCAGACAGGTGATCAGCCCCAGCATTTT
J: TRBJ1-2; V: TRBV28; size: .; D: .; CDR3: CASSSPGTARDYGYTF; DNA: TGTGCCAGCAGTTCACCCGGGACCGCCCGGGACTATGGCTACACCTTC
J: TRBJ1-2; V: TRBV11-2; size: .; D: .; CDR3: CASSTQGSYGYTF; DNA: TGTGCCAGCAGCACTCAGGGCAGCTATGGCTACACCTTC
J: TRBJ2-3; V: TRBV5-1; size: .; D: .; CDR3: CASSLVREEDTQYF; DNA: TGCGCCAGCAGCTTGGTCAGGGAGGAAGATACGCAGTATTTT
J: TRBJ1-2; V: TRBV7-6; size: many; D: .; CDR3: CASSREREGFGYTF; DNA: TGTGCCAGCAGCAGAGAGCGGGAGGGATTTGGCTACACCTTC
J: TRBJ2-4; V: TRBV12-3/TRBV12-4; size: many; D: .; CDR3: CASSLAPQGNIQYF; DNA: TGTGCCAGCAGTTTGGCCCCCCAGGGGAACATTCAGTACTTC
J: TRBJ1-1; V: TRBV28; size: many; D: .; CDR3: CASSSPGENTEAFF; DNA: TGTGCCAGCAGTTCGCCGGGAGAGAACACTGAAGCTTTCTTT
J: TRBJ2-3; V: TRBV7-6; size: .; D: .; CDR3: CASSSTVKLDTDTQYF; DNA: TGTGCCAGCAGCTCTACGGTGAAACTGGACACAGATACGCAGTATTTT
J: TRBJ1-6; V: TRBV28; size: few; D: .; CDR3: CASSSTSGGSPLHF; DNA: TGTGCCAGCAGTTCTACAAGCGGGGGTTCACCCCTCCACTTT
J: TRBJ2-1; V: TRBV4-1; size: .; D: .; CDR3: CASSPHWGLYNEQFF; DNA: TGCGCCAGCAGCCCCCATTGGGGTCTCTACAATGAGCAGTTCTTC
J: TRBJ2-4; V: TRBV28; size: .; D: .; CDR3: CASSAHGGNIQYF; DNA: TGTGCCAGCTCTGCGCATGGAGGGAACATTCAGTACTTC
J: TRBJ2-1; V: TRBV5-1; size: many; D: .; CDR3: CASSPVAISEQFF; DNA: TGCGCCAGCAGCCCGGTAGCGATAAGTGAGCAGTTCTTC
J: TRBJ2-1; V: TRBV29-1; size: .; D: .; CDR3: CSVGVGDEQFF; DNA: TGCAGCGTTGGGGTGGGAGATGAGCAGTTCTTC
J: TRBJ1-2; V: TRBV1; size: few; D: .; CDR3: CTSSPEWKRGGGYTF; DNA: TGCACCAGCAGCCCAGAGTGGAAGCGGGGTGGTGGCTACACCTTC
J: TRBJ1-5; V: TRBV27; size: few; D: .; CDR3: CASNLQGMTNQPQHF; DNA: TGTGCCAGCAACCTACAGGGAATGACCAATCAGCCCCAGCATTTT
J: TRBJ2-7; V: TRBV11-2; size: .; D: TRBD2; CDR3: CASSLGTAGGIGRRYEQYF; DNA: TGTGCCAGCAGCTTAGGTACAGCGGGAGGAATAGGCCGGAGGTACGAGCAGTACTTC
J: TRBJ2-1; V: TRBV29-1; size: many; D: TRBD2; CDR3: CSVGTSPYNEQFF; DNA: TGCAGCGTTGGGACTAGCCCATACAATGAGCAGTTCTTC
J: TRBJ1-1; V: TRBV7-9; size: few; D: .; CDR3: CASSLGTSGVGLNTEAFF; DNA: TGTGCCAGCAGCTTAGGGACTTCAGGGGTTGGCCTGAACACTGAAGCTTTCTTT
J: TRBJ1-1; V: TRBV28; size: .; D: .; CDR3: CASSFLKDAFF; DNA: TGTGCCAGCAGTTTTCTGAAGGATGCTTTCTTT
J: TRBJ2-7; V: TRBV28; size: few; D: TRBD1; CDR3: CASTIAGGAFYEQYF; DNA: TGTGCCAGCACCATAGCAGGGGGCGCGTTCTACGAGCAGTACTTC
J: TRBJ2-1; V: TRBV28; size: few; D: .; CDR3: CASSPAGAPTFF; DNA: TGTGCCAGCAGTCCCGCGGGGGCCCCAACATTCTTC
J: TRBJ1-1; V: TRBV3-1; size: few; D: .; CDR3: CASSHDFRDKNTEAFF; DNA: TGTGCCAGCAGCCATGACTTTAGGGACAAGAACACTGAAGCTTTCTTT
J: TRBJ2-7; V: TRBV29-1; size: few; D: TRBD1; CDR3: CSVGGTDSYEQYF; DNA: TGCAGCGTTGGAGGGACAGACTCCTACGAGCAGTACTTC
J: TRBJ2-3; V: TRBV7-9; size: .; D: TRBD2; CDR3: CASSLDLAGRTDTQYF; DNA: TGTGCCAGCAGCTTAGATCTAGCGGGACGAACAGATACGCAGTATTTT
J: TRBJ1-5; V: TRBV18; size: many; D: .; CDR3: CASSPPGRGVNQPQHF; DNA: TGTGCCAGCTCACCACCGGGCCGGGGTGTAAATCAGCCCCAGCATTTT
J: TRBJ1-2; V: TRBV18; size: .; D: .; CDR3: CASSVTESNYGYTF; DNA: TGTGCCAGCTCAGTGACAGAGTCTAACTATGGCTACACCTTC